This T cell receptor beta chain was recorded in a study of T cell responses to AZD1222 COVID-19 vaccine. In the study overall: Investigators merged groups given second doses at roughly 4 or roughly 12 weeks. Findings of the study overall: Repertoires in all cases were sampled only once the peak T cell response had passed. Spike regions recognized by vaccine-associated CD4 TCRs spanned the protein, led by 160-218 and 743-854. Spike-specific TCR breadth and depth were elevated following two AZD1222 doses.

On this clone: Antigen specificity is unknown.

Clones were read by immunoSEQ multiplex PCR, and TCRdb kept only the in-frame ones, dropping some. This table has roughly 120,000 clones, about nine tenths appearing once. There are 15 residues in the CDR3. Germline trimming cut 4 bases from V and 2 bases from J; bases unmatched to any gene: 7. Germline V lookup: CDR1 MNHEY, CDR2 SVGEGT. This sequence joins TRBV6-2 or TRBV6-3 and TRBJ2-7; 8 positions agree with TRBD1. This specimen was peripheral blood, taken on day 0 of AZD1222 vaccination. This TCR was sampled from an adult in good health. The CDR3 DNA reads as TGTGCCAGCAGTTTGGGGGACAGGTGGACCTACGAGCAGTACTTC. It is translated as CASSLGDRWTYEQYF.